This TCR beta chain was documented in a study of patients and donors after allogeneic stem cell transplantation. Trimming shortened V by 7 bases and J by 0 bases, and 15 bases separated the two germline ends. Germline V gives CDR1 SQVTM, CDR2 ANQGSEA. This CDR3 has 14 amino acids. MiXCR, applied by TCRdb to the RT-PCR reads, yields one record per CDR3 protein. The sample consists of approximately 160,000 distinct CDR3 sequences, 24% of them appearing once. There are many counts of this clonotype. The rearrangement links TRBV29-1 to TRBJ1-1; a weak D match, TRBD1 (6 bases). The sequenced sample consisted of blood, either unsorted or a sorted T cell fraction (not recorded which). The clonotype was recovered from a human donor who was either an allogeneic HSCT recipient or a stem cell or donor lymphocyte infusion donor (not recorded which). It is not recorded whose cells these are; they may come from a transplant donor. The CDR3, as DNA: TGCAGCGCCGGGACACACAACCTGAACACTGAAGCTTTCTTT. Translation: CSAGTHNLNTEAFF.